This T cell receptor beta chain was recorded in a study of OX40 agonist ivuxolimab in advanced cancers. Patients were ineligible given autoimmune disease history or systemic immunosuppression. This table comes from immunoSEQ multiplex PCR, and its TCRdb copy is limited to in-frame clones, with some not included. The sample includes 55,000 to 90,000 clones, almost 90% of them seen just once. The CDR3 extends over 12 amino acids. Per germline, CDR1 SGHVS and CDR2 FNYEAQ. V was shortened by 6 bases and J by 5 bases, with 7 bases between the two germline ends. The chain is built from TRBV7-6 and TRBJ1-4; D remains ambiguous. This receptor was taken from an adult with an advanced solid tumor such as melanoma, head and neck, liver or kidney cancer. Source: CD4+ or CD8+ T cells sorted from blood, taken in a trial of the OX40 agonist ivuxolimab. The CDR3 sequence: CASSYGNEKLFF. As DNA, the CDR3 is TGTGCCAGCAGTTACGGGAATGAAAAACTGTTTTTT.